This T cell receptor beta chain appears in the sequencing data of a study of blood T cell repertoires in COVID-19. This clone was seen a handful of times. Deletions cut 8 bases from V and 4 bases from J, with 23 bases between. The CDR3 loop spans 17 amino acids. In germline, CDR1 is MDHEN, CDR2 SYDVKM. Source study methods: Reference gene primer amplification gave estimated nucleated cell counts. Measured with immunoSEQ multiplex PCR; TCRdb has only the in-frame clones, and not every one. V and J calls and clone size follow that table, whereas D and trimming were derived from the DNA. Found here are about 200,000 clones, 85% of them singletons; the top ten hold about 5%.

This sequence joins TRBV28 and TRBJ1-4; unclear D gene. The origin of this receptor is a woman older than 75 with acute or convalescent COVID-19. The sample was peripheral blood. The CDR3 sequence is CASRAIPPSTSNEKLFF. CDR3 sequence (DNA): TGTGCCAGCCGAGCCATCCCTCCTTCGACAAGTAATGAAAAACTGTTTTTT.